The rows below give T cell receptor beta chains drawn from one sample of a study of CD8 T cells in ankylosing spondylitis. One entry per CDR3 protein results from TCRdb running MiXCR on the 5' RACE reads. The sample lists 200,000 to 250,000 distinct CDR3 sequences; about 10% were seen once. The sequencing sample was made of blood, either unsorted or a sorted T cell fraction (not recorded which). The receptor set was obtained from a male donor with ankylosing spondylitis or in good health (not recorded which). Each CDR3 is given with its conserved first and last residue. D genes are given only for firm matches. Clone sizes are given selectively: once, few, many, or a class where the clone is expanded.

TRBJ2-1 | few | TRBV24-1 | TRBD2 | TGTGCCACCAGGGCGGGAGCGACTAAAAATGAGCAGTTCTTC | CATRAGATKNEQFF
TRBJ1-3 | few | TRBV28 | TRBD1 | TGTGCCAGCACCGTTCGCGGGACAGGGAGGGACACCATATATTTT | CASTVRGTGRDTIYF
TRBJ1-1 | NA | TRBV15 | NA | TGTGCCACCAGCAGAGGCCACACCGGGAACACTGAAGCTTTCTTT | CATSRGHTGNTEAFF
TRBJ1-6 | many | TRBV9 | TRBD1 | TGTGCCAGCAGCGCTGGAACCGGGACAGTCAATTCACCCCTCCACTTT | CASSAGTGTVNSPLHF
TRBJ2-2 | NA | TRBV12-3/TRBV12-4 | NA | TGTGCCAGCAGTTTCTGGGGTCCCGGGGAGCTGTTTTTT | CASSFWGPGELFF
TRBJ1-6 | many | TRBV12-3/TRBV12-4 | NA | TGTGCCAGCAGTTTAGAGAACTATAATTCACCCCTCCACTTT | CASSLENYNSPLHF
TRBJ1-3 | NA | TRBV12-3/TRBV12-4 | NA | TGTGCCAGCAGTTTCGATTTTTCCTCTGGAAACACCATATATTTT | CASSFDFSSGNTIYF
TRBJ2-2 | many | TRBV5-6 | NA | TGTGCCAGCAGCTTGCTTGGTCTCGAGAACACCGGGGAGCTGTTTTTT | CASSLLGLENTGELFF
TRBJ2-3 | many | TRBV11-2 | TRBD2 | TGTGCCAGCAGCTTACTTGCGGGGGGGGTTTCTAGCACAGATACGCAGTATTTT | CASSLLAGGVSSTDTQYF
TRBJ1-2 | few | TRBV30 | NA | TGTGCCTGGAGGGACGGAAGGGGCTATGGCTACACCTTC | CAWRDGRGYGYTF
TRBJ1-4 | many | TRBV6-1 | TRBD1 | TGTGCCAGCAGTGTTGACAGGGATCCGGCAACTAATGAAAAACTGTTTTTT | CASSVDRDPATNEKLFF
TRBJ1-4 | NA | TRBV5-1 | NA | TGCGCCAGCAGCTTGGGGCCCCGAGGGACTAATGAAAAACTGTTTTTT | CASSLGPRGTNEKLFF
TRBJ1-3 | many | TRBV7-2 | NA | TGTGCCAGCAGCGTAGACAGGCCGAGCTCTGGAAACACCATATATTTT | CASSVDRPSSGNTIYF
TRBJ2-3 | many | TRBV4-1 | TRBD2 | TGCGCCAGCAGCCAGGTTGACTCGCGGGGGAAAGATACGCAGTATTTT | CASSQVDSRGKDTQYF
TRBJ1-1 | many | TRBV12-3/TRBV12-4 | NA | TGTGCCAGCAGAACTAACATGAACACTGAAGCTTTCTTT | CASRTNMNTEAFF
TRBJ2-3 | many | TRBV7-9 | TRBD2 | TGTGCCAGCAGCTTCTCGCGGGGGTTCACAGATACGCAGTATTTT | CASSFSRGFTDTQYF
TRBJ2-7 | many | TRBV11-2 | TRBD2 | TGTGCCAGCAGCCCCCCTCGCGGGGGGGCTTCAGAGCAGTACTTC | CASSPPRGGASEQYF
TRBJ1-2 | NA | TRBV5-1 | NA | TGCGCCAGCAGCTTGACAAGGGAGAATGGCTACACCTTC | CASSLTRENGYTF
TRBJ2-5 | NA | TRBV7-2 | TRBD2 | TGTGCCAGCAGCTTAGCGGAGCGGGGGTCTTTAGGAGAGACCCAGTACTTC | CASSLAERGSLGETQYF
TRBJ2-3 | NA | TRBV7-2 | NA | TGTGCCAGCAGCCCCCCTTGGGGGCGGGATACGCAGTATTTT | CASSPPWGRDTQYF
TRBJ2-1 | many | TRBV7-3 | NA | TGTGCCAGCAGCTCGGCGGGACACACCGATGAGCAGTTCTTC | CASSSAGHTDEQFF
TRBJ1-4 | many | TRBV3-1 | NA | TGTGCCAGCAGCCAAGTTCTGAGCTCAGGTGAAAAACTGTTTTTT | CASSQVLSSGEKLFF
TRBJ1-5 | few | TRBV5-1 | TRBD1 | TGCGCCAGTCGGACAGGGGGCGAGGGCAATCAGCCCCAGCATTTT | CASRTGGEGNQPQHF
TRBJ2-3 | few | TRBV5-1 | NA | TGCGCCAGCAGCTTGGCCACGGGACAAGCCCCGAGGGGTACGCAGTATTTT | CASSLATGQAPRGTQYF
TRBJ1-4 | many | TRBV7-9 | TRBD1 | TGTGCCAGCAGCTTAGGTGACAGGGGGCCTGTTGAAAAACTGTTTTTT | CASSLGDRGPVEKLFF
TRBJ1-1 | few | TRBV2 | NA | TGTGCCAGCAGGGCCAAGGGGGTTCATACTGAAGCTTTCTTT | CASRAKGVHTEAFF
TRBJ1-6 | many | TRBV6-5 | NA | TGTGCCAGCAGTTACCCCGGGTTGAGGGGGGATTCACCCCTCCACTTT | CASSYPGLRGDSPLHF
TRBJ1-1 | many | TRBV7-9 | NA | TGTGCCAGCAGCTTCAGGGAGGGAGGCACTGAAGCTTTCTTT | CASSFREGGTEAFF
TRBJ2-2 | NA | TRBV24-1 | NA | TGTGCCACCAGTGATAGGCCGGGACACCTAACCACCGGGGAGCTGTTTTTT | CATSDRPGHLTTGELFF
TRBJ2-2 | NA | TRBV7-9 | NA | TGTGCCAGCAGCCCCGGACACACGAACACCGGGGAGCTGTTTTTT | CASSPGHTNTGELFF
TRBJ2-5 | few | TRBV7-2 | NA | TGTGCCAGCAGCTCTGGCGTAGCGGAGTTCTATCGGGAGACCCAGTACTTC | CASSSGVAEFYRETQYF
TRBJ2-1 | few | TRBV7-2 | NA | TGTGCCAGCAGCTTAGGGGCAGCATTCAATGAGCAGTTCTTC | CASSLGAAFNEQFF
TRBJ1-1 | many | TRBV5-1 | TRBD1 | TGTGCCAGCAGCTTAACAGGGGTCACTGAAGCTTTCTTT | CASSLTGVTEAFF
TRBJ1-2 | many | TRBV11-2 | NA | TGTGCCAGCAGCTTAGGAGAGGGCTACTATGGCTACACCTTC | CASSLGEGYYGYTF
TRBJ1-5 | many | TRBV3-1 | NA | TGTGCCAGCAGTCGGGACAGCAATCAGCCCCAGCATTTT | CASSRDSNQPQHF
TRBJ2-2 | few | TRBV12-3/TRBV12-4 | NA | TGTGCCAGCACCAGGGACCCCGCGGGGGAGCTGTTTTTT | CASTRDPAGELFF
TRBJ1-3 | few | TRBV12-3/TRBV12-4 | NA | TGTGCCAGCAGTTTTGGGGTGGGTGTCAACACCATATATTTT | CASSFGVGVNTIYF
TRBJ2-2 | many | TRBV14 | NA | TGTGCCAGCAGCCAAGATTTGTGGGGCCAGCTGTTTTTT | CASSQDLWGQLFF
TRBJ2-1 | few | TRBV7-2 | TRBD2 | TGTGCCAGCAGCGCGCATAGCGGGGGCCCCCCCTACAATGAGCAGTTCTTC | CASSAHSGGPPYNEQFF
TRBJ2-1 | many | TRBV20-1 | NA | TGCAGTGCTAGACTCGGTGACCGCACCAATGAGCAGTTCTTC | CSARLGDRTNEQFF
TRBJ1-2 | many | TRBV19 | TRBD1 | TGTGCCAGTAGTGTACAGGGGAGGGCCTATGGCTACACCTTC | CASSVQGRAYGYTF